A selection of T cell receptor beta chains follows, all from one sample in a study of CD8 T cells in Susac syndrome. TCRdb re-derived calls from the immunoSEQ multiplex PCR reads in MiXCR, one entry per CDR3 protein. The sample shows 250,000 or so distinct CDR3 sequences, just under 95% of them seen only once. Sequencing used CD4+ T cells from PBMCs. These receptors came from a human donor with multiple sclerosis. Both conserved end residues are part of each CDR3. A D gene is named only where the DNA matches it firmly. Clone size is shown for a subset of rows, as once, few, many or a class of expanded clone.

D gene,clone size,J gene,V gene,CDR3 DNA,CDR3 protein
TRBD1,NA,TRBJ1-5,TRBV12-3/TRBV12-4,TGTGCCAGCAGCCCGCGACCACGGGACAGGGGTAATCAGCCCCAGCATTTT,CASSPRPRDRGNQPQHF
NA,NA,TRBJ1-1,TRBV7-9,TGTGCCAGCAGCTTAGCAAACAGAGAAGCTTTCTTT,CASSLANREAFF
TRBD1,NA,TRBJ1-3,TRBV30,TGTGCCTGGGGGGACAGGGGGCGGACTGGAAACACCATATATTTT,CAWGDRGRTGNTIYF
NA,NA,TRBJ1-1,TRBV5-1,TGCGCCAGCAAGAAGAACACTGAAGCTTTCTTT,CASKKNTEAFF
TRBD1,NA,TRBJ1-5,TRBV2,TGTGCCAGCAGTCGGACAGGGTCCTATCAGCCCCAGCATTTT,CASSRTGSYQPQHF
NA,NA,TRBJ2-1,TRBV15,TGTGCCACCAGCAGCGGATACGGCCGAGCAGACTCCTACAATGAGCAGTTCTTC,CATSSGYGRADSYNEQFF
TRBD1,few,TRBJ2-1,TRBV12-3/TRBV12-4,TGTGCCAGCAGTCCCAGACAGGGGGGCTACAATGAGCAGTTCTTC,CASSPRQGGYNEQFF
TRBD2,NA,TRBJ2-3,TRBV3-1,TGTGCCAGCAGCGGGACTAGCGGAGATACGCAGTATTTT,CASSGTSGDTQYF
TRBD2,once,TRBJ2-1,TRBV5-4,TGTGCCAGCAGCTTGGCTCTAGCGGGGGGCCTGAATGAGCAGTTCTTC,CASSLALAGGLNEQFF
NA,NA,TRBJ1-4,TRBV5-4,TGTGCCAGCAGCTTGGACGGGGATGTTGAAAAACTGTTTTTT,CASSLDGDVEKLFF
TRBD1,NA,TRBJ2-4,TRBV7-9,TGTGCCAGCACCCCATGGGACAGGGGAAACTTTCAGTACTTC,CASTPWDRGNFQYF
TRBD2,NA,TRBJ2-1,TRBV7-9,TGTGCCAGCAGCTTCTCCGGGACTAGCGAGCAGTTCTTC,CASSFSGTSEQFF
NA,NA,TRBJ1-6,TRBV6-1,TGTGCCAGCAGTCTCAGGAATTCACCCCTCCACTTT,CASSLRNSPLHF
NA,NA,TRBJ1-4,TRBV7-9,TGTGCCAGCAGCTTAGGTTATAATGAAAAACTGTTTTTT,CASSLGYNEKLFF
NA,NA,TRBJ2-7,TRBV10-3,TGTGCCATCACCGACAGTGTATCCTACGAGCAGTACTTC,CAITDSVSYEQYF
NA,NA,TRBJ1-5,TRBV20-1,TGCAGTGGACAGTATAGCAATCAGCCCCAGCATTTT,CSGQYSNQPQHF
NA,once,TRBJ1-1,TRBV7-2,TGTGCCAGCAGCTCCGAGCGGAACACTGAAGCTTTCTTT,CASSSERNTEAFF
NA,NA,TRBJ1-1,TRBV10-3,TGTGCCATCAGTGAGGGAATGAACACTGAAGCTTTCTTT,CAISEGMNTEAFF
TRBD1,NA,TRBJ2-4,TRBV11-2,TGTGCCAGCAGCTTATCGCTGTTGCAGGGGGCGCGGGCCAAAAACATTCAGTACTTC,CASSLSLLQGARAKNIQYF
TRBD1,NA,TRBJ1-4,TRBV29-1,TGCAGCATTGAGACAGGGGGCGATGAAAAACTGTTTTTT,CSIETGGDEKLFF
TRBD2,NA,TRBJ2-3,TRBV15,TGTGCCACCAGCAGAGGTCTAGCGGGCACAGATACGCAGTATTTT,CATSRGLAGTDTQYF
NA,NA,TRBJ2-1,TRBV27,TGTGCCAGCAGTTTAGCCCAGGGGCGCAATGAGCAGTTCTTC,CASSLAQGRNEQFF
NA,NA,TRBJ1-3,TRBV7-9,TGTGCCAGCAGCCCCGAAAACACCATATATTTT,CASSPENTIYF
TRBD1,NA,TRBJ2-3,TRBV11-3,TGTGCCAGCAGTACCGACAGGGGGCCCACAGATACGCAGTATTTT,CASSTDRGPTDTQYF
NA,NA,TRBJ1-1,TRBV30,TGTGCCTGGAGTGTACGAAGGCCGAACACTGAAGCTTTCTTT,CAWSVRRPNTEAFF
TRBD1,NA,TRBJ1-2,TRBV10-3,TGTGCCATCAGGGGACAGAGGGTTGATGGCTACACCTTC,CAIRGQRVDGYTF